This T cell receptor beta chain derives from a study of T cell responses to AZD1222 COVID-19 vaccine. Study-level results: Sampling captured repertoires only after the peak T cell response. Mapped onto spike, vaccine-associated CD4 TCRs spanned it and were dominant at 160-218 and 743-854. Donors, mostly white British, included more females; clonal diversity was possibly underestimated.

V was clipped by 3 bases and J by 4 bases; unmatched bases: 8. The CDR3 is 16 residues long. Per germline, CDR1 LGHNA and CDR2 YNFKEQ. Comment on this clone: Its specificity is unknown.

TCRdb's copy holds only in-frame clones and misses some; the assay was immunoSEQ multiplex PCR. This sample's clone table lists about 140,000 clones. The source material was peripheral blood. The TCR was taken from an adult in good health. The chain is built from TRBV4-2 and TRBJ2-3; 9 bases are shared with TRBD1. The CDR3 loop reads CASSHLDRGNADTQYF. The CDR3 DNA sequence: TGTGCCAGCAGCCACCTGGACAGGGGTAATGCAGATACGCAGTATTTT.